A selection of T cell receptor beta chains follows, all from one sample in a study of shared clonotypes between healthy human individuals. The data were produced by immunoSEQ multiplex PCR, yet TCRdb's version contains in-frame clones alone and is incomplete. The table has about 2.1 million clones, 90% to 95% seen once. Sequencing input: naive CD8+ T cells from PBMCs. Receptors originate from a man aged 18 to 29 in good health. Some clones in this sample may be carry-over from other donors' samples. CDR3s leave out the opening cysteine and the closing phenylalanine or tryptophan.

v_gene: TRBV5-1; j_gene: TRBJ2-7; CDR3aa: ASSFRGTSYEQY
v_gene: TRBV27; j_gene: TRBJ2-7; CDR3aa: ASSFLGLAAPHEQY
v_gene: TRBV28; j_gene: TRBJ2-7; CDR3aa: ASSWDTKTYEQY
v_gene: TRBV27; j_gene: TRBJ2-1; CDR3aa: ASSSYRAGTAMEF
v_gene: TRBV5-1; j_gene: TRBJ1-5; CDR3aa: ASSPTGAQPQH
v_gene: TRBV4-3; j_gene: TRBJ2-2; CDR3aa: ASSQGGTGLNTGELF
v_gene: TRBV10-1; j_gene: TRBJ2-1; CDR3aa: ASSDSGTSAYNEQF
v_gene: TRBV27; j_gene: TRBJ2-7; CDR3aa: ASSLAFGTGVIYEQY
v_gene: TRBV27; j_gene: TRBJ2-7; CDR3aa: ASSPRKGPDYEQY
v_gene: TRBV7-2; j_gene: TRBJ1-2; CDR3aa: ASSLPGLVYGYT
v_gene: TRBV29-1; j_gene: TRBJ1-2; CDR3aa: SAARFERGRDRFSYGYT
v_gene: TRBV28; j_gene: TRBJ1-5; CDR3aa: ASSRDSPDGSNQPQH
v_gene: TRBV9; j_gene: TRBJ2-1; CDR3aa: ASSTESGEFYNEQF
v_gene: TRBV27; j_gene: TRBJ1-5; CDR3aa: ASSLLGKSNQPQH
v_gene: TRBV5-6; j_gene: TRBJ1-2; CDR3aa: ASSQDRAYGYT
v_gene: TRBV4-1; j_gene: TRBJ2-1; CDR3aa: ASSQGSSGGASYNEQF
v_gene: TRBV27; j_gene: TRBJ2-6; CDR3aa: ASSRFGRGYSGANVLT
v_gene: TRBV13; j_gene: TRBJ1-2; CDR3aa: ASSLGGVNYGYT
v_gene: TRBV2; j_gene: TRBJ2-7; CDR3aa: ASLGLGLAGYEQY
v_gene: TRBV28; j_gene: TRBJ2-7; CDR3aa: ASSYLPGYGEQY
v_gene: TRBV29-1; j_gene: TRBJ2-1; CDR3aa: SVGRVAGVPYNEQF
v_gene: TRBV18; j_gene: TRBJ1-2; CDR3aa: ASSPPGQGLYGYT
v_gene: TRBV4-2; j_gene: TRBJ2-5; CDR3aa: ASSQERSGRKTQY
v_gene: TRBV5-4; j_gene: TRBJ2-5; CDR3aa: ASSGTSGRGETQY
v_gene: TRBV14; j_gene: TRBJ2-7; CDR3aa: ASSQNRPATGFSDEQY
v_gene: TRBV19; j_gene: TRBJ2-7; CDR3aa: ASSIRDRGYEQY
v_gene: TRBV28; j_gene: TRBJ2-6; CDR3aa: ASSLLLGEGANVLT
v_gene: TRBV6-5; j_gene: TRBJ2-4; CDR3aa: ASSLGQGGYIQY
v_gene: TRBV28; j_gene: TRBJ2-7; CDR3aa: ASSLILQYEQY
v_gene: TRBV7-9; j_gene: TRBJ2-2; CDR3aa: ASSSFSAGESGELF
v_gene: TRBV28; j_gene: TRBJ1-2; CDR3aa: ASSPTGDGGYT
v_gene: TRBV19; j_gene: TRBJ1-5; CDR3aa: ASSAGGDLQPQH
v_gene: TRBV15; j_gene: TRBJ2-6; CDR3aa: ATSRDSAGANVLT
v_gene: TRBV7-9; j_gene: TRBJ2-6; CDR3aa: ASSSRGRVPSGGANVLT
v_gene: TRBV5-1; j_gene: TRBJ2-7; CDR3aa: ASSWVVGGTYEQY